This T cell receptor (beta chain) comes out of a study of T cell changes during pregnancy in multiple sclerosis. This clone has just one count. Losses at the gene ends were 7 bases for V and 5 bases for J; bases not matched to a gene: 3. Germline V gives CDR1 MNHNS, CDR2 SASEGT. This CDR3 has 14 amino acids. Profiling relied on immunoSEQ multiplex PCR, and the TCRdb table lists in-frame clones only, not all of them. This table has about 77,000 clones, about 92% appearing once. This material consisted of peripheral blood, taken after pregnancy. This chain connects TRBV6-1 to TRBJ1-6; 9 nucleotides align to TRBD1. This receptor was taken from a female donor in good health, enrolled as a control in a pregnancy study. CDR3 DNA sequence: TGTGCCAGCAACAGGGACAGGGATAATTCACCCCTCCACTTT. It encodes CASNRDRDNSPLHF.